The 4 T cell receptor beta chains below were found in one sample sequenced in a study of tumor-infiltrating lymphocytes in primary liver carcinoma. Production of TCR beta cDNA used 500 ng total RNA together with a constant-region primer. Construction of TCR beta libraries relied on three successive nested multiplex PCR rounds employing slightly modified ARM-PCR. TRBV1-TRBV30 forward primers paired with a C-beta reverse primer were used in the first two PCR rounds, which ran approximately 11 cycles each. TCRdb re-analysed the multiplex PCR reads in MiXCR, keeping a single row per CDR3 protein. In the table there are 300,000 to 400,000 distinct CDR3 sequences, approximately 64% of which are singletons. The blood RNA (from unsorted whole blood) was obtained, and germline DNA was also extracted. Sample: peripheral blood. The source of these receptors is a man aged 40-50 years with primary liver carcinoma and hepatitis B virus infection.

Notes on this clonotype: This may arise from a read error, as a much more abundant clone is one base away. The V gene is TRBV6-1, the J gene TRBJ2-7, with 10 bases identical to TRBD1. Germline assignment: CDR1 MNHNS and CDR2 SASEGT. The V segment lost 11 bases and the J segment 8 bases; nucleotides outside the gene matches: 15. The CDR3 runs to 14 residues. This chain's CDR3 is CAYRRGGTGAQQYF. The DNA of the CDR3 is TGTGCCTACCGGCGGGGCGGGACAGGGGCCCAGCAGTACTTC.

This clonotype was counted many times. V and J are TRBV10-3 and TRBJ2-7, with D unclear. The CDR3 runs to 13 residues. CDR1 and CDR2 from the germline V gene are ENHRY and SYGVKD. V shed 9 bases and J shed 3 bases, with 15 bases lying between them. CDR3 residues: CAIRLPNFYEQYF. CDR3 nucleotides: TGTGCCATACGTCTCCCCAATTTCTACGAGCAGTACTTC.

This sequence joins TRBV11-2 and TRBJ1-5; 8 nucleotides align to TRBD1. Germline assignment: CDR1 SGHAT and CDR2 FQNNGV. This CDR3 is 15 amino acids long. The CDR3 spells CSSSETGDFNQPQHF. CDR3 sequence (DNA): TGTAGCAGCAGCGAGACAGGGGACTTCAATCAGCCCCAGCATTTT.

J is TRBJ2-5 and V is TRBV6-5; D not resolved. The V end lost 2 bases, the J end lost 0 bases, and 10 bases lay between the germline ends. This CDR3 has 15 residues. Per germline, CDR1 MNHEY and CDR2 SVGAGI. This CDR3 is CASSYGSRNQETQYF. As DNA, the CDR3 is TGTGCCAGCAGTTACGGCAGCCGAAACCAAGAGACCCAGTACTTC.